This T cell receptor (beta chain) was documented in a study of blood T cell repertoires in COVID-19. On the study more broadly: Samples came from the United States, Italy and Spain, spanning acute and convalescent COVID-19.

Assay used: immunoSEQ multiplex PCR; TCRdb lists only in-frame clones, some missing. The sample lists about 120,000 clones; around 81% were seen once. The CDR3 runs 16 residues. V lost 3 bases to trimming and J lost 2 bases; unmatched junction nucleotides: 7. The V gene's germline CDR1 is KGHSH and CDR2 LQKENI. In its sample, this clone was seen once. Sequencing was carried out using peripheral blood. The TCR originated in a man aged 25 to 45 with COVID-19, enrolled during active disease. V usage is TRBV18 and J usage is TRBJ2-3; 8 positions agree with TRBD2. In DNA form, the CDR3 reads TGTGCCAGCTCACCTGCGCGGGGGGCCTCCACAGATACGCAGTATTTT. Protein sequence: CASSPARGASTDTQYF.